This is a list of T cell receptor beta chains from one sample in a study of T cells in Graves' hyperthyroidism and ophthalmopathy. TCRdb analysed the multiplex PCR reads with MiXCR anew, one entry per CDR3 protein. The sample carries around 500,000 distinct CDR3 sequences, approximately 15% recorded once. The sequenced sample was blood. The origin of the receptors is a woman between 40 and 50 years old with Graves' hyperthyroidism. CDR3s include the opening cysteine and the closing phenylalanine or tryptophan. The D gene is left open where the match is weak. Clone size is stated in some rows and not others, as once, few, many or a class when expanded.

TRBJ2-5 TRBV29-1 NA NA CSVDPRAPETQYF TGCAGCGTCGACCCGAGGGCCCCAGAGACCCAGTACTTC
TRBJ2-2 TRBV30 NA many CACPVVGTGELFF TGTGCCTGTCCGGTTGTGGGCACCGGGGAGCTGTTTTTT
TRBJ2-7 TRBV27 NA few CASSLGQSGAYEQYF TGTGCCAGCAGTTTGGGACAGTCGGGGGCGTACGAGCAGTACTTC
TRBJ2-1 TRBV3-1 NA many CASSQESGQEQFF TGTGCCAGCAGCCAAGAAAGCGGGCAAGAGCAGTTCTTC
TRBJ2-4 TRBV28 NA many CASSLPGQGRAQYF TGTGCCAGCAGTCTCCCGGGGCAGGGGAGGGCTCAGTACTTC
TRBJ1-1 TRBV18 TRBD1 many CASSLRQGAENTEAFF TGTGCCAGCTCCCTGCGACAGGGGGCGGAGAACACTGAAGCTTTCTTT
TRBJ2-1 TRBV11-3 TRBD2 few CASGLVYTSGYNERFF TGTGCCAGCGGCTTAGTGTATACTAGCGGTTACAATGAGCGGTTCTTC
TRBJ1-5 TRBV11-1 NA few CASSRDGFNQPQHF TGTGCCAGCAGTCGGGACGGCTTCAATCAGCCCCAGCATTTT
TRBJ1-5 TRBV20-1 TRBD1 many CSARDQGAGNQPQHF TGCAGTGCTAGAGATCAGGGGGCTGGCAATCAGCCCCAGCATTTT
TRBJ1-5 TRBV12-5 NA NA CASGLEAWGFRGNQPQHF TGTGCTAGTGGTTTGGAGGCGTGGGGGTTTAGGGGCAATCAGCCCCAGCATTTT
TRBJ1-5 TRBV28 NA many CASSDTGTNQPQHF TGTGCCAGCAGTGATACAGGGACTAATCAGCCCCAGCATTTT
TRBJ1-2 TRBV28 TRBD1 many CASSSGTGSYGYTF TGTGCCAGCAGTTCCGGGACAGGTTCCTATGGCTACACCTTC
TRBJ1-1 TRBV12-3/TRBV12-4 NA few CASSSPPRALRTEAFF TGTGCCAGCAGTTCCCCCCCCCGGGCCCTGAGGACTGAAGCTTTCTTT
TRBJ2-7 TRBV27 TRBD1 many CASSLSGQTYEQYF TGTGCCAGCAGTTTGTCGGGACAGACCTACGAGCAGTACTTC
TRBJ2-6 TRBV27 TRBD2 NA CASSAGTSGSELNSGANVLTF TGTGCCAGCAGCGCCGGGACTAGCGGGAGCGAACTAAACTCTGGGGCCAACGTCCTGACTTTC
TRBJ1-1 TRBV4-1 NA NA CASSQDWSGSTEAFF TGCGCCAGCAGCCAAGATTGGTCGGGGAGCACTGAAGCTTTCTTT
TRBJ1-1 TRBV7-2 NA many CASSPAPQNTEAFF TGTGCCAGCAGTCCTGCCCCCCAGAACACTGAAGCTTTCTTT
TRBJ1-1 TRBV27 TRBD1 few CASSLMAGGMNTEAYF TGTGCCAGCAGTTTAATGGCAGGGGGCATGAACACTGAAGCTTACTTT
TRBJ2-5 TRBV27 NA NA CASSFGGHQETQYF TGTGCCAGCAGTTTTGGGGGACACCAAGAGACCCAGTACTTC
TRBJ2-5 TRBV20-1 NA NA CSAQSGLTAQYF TGCAGTGCTCAGTCAGGACTAACTGCCCAGTACTTC
TRBJ2-7 TRBV27 NA many CASSLSELSYEQYF TGTGCCAGCAGTTTATCGGAACTGTCCTACGAGCAGTACTTC
TRBJ2-1 TRBV20-1 NA many CSALGPNEQFF TGCAGTGCCCTGGGGCCTAATGAGCAGTTCTTC
TRBJ2-1 TRBV11-2 NA many CASSWSAGNTYNEQFF TGTGCCAGCAGCTGGTCGGCGGGCAATACGTACAATGAGCAGTTCTTC
TRBJ2-3 TRBV18 NA NA CASSPARRAGDTQYF TGTGCCAGCTCACCTGCTAGGAGGGCAGGAGATACGCAGTATTTT
TRBJ1-1 TRBV28 TRBD1 many CASSPGGLGTEAFF TGTGCCAGCAGCCCAGGGGGGTTAGGGACTGAAGCTTTCTTT
TRBJ2-2 TRBV3-1 NA many CASKTGGAENTGELFF TGTGCCAGCAAAACCGGAGGAGCGGAGAACACCGGGGAGCTGTTTTTT
TRBJ2-7 TRBV12-3/TRBV12-4 TRBD2 many CASLSGSIFEQYF TGTGCCTCCCTTAGCGGGAGTATCTTCGAGCAGTACTTC
TRBJ2-2 TRBV5-1 TRBD2 NA CASSLDWVLAGGGTGELFF TGCGCCAGCAGCTTGGATTGGGTGTTAGCGGGAGGCGGCACCGGGGAGCTGTTTTTT
TRBJ2-7 TRBV7-2 NA few CASSLLALLEQYF TGTGCCAGCAGCCTGTTAGCGCTGCTCGAGCAGTACTTC
TRBJ1-2 TRBV20-1 TRBD1 NA CSATRDRIYGYTF TGCAGTGCAACCCGGGACAGAATCTATGGCTACACCTTC
TRBJ1-1 TRBV18 NA few CASSRTADMNTEAFF TGTGCCAGCTCAAGGACCGCCGACATGAACACTGAAGCTTTCTTT
TRBJ2-1 TRBV7-8 TRBD2 many CASSLSGGRNNEQFF TGTGCCAGCAGCTTGTCCGGCGGGAGGAACAATGAGCAGTTCTTC
TRBJ2-1 TRBV2 NA NA CASRRLGEQFF TGTGCCAGCAGGAGACTAGGTGAGCAGTTCTTC
TRBJ2-7 TRBV30 TRBD1 many CAWNRQGTYEQYF TGTGCCTGGAACCGACAGGGGACCTACGAGCAGTACTTC
TRBJ2-2 TRBV9 NA NA CASSVDLNTGELFF TGTGCCAGCAGCGTAGACCTGAACACCGGGGAGCTGTTTTTT
TRBJ2-6 TRBV3-1 NA NA CASSQFAAGANVLTF TGTGCCAGCAGCCAGTTCGCGGCTGGCGCCAACGTCCTGACTTTC
TRBJ2-2 TRBV27 NA many CASLTGGGGGELFF TGTGCCAGCCTAACAGGAGGGGGAGGCGGGGAGCTGTTTTTT
TRBJ2-6 TRBV27 NA many CASSSGEYSGANVLTF TGTGCCAGCAGTTCAGGGGAATACTCTGGGGCCAACGTCCTGACTTTC
TRBJ2-3 TRBV12-3/TRBV12-4 NA many CASSLRPVGTDTQYF TGTGCCAGCAGTTTACGGCCAGTCGGGACAGATACGCAGTATTTT
TRBJ1-1 TRBV24-1 TRBD1 many CATSDPGQGASEAFF TGTGCCACCAGTGATCCGGGACAGGGGGCCTCTGAAGCTTTCTTT